The text below deals with one T cell receptor (beta chain). Its specificity is unknown. The ends were cut back, 5 bases at V and 4 bases at J, with 12 bases in the middle. CDR1 MDHEN and CDR2 SYDVKM come from the germline V gene. The CDR3 runs to 14 residues. This entry is derived from a study of cytomegalovirus exposure and HLA in healthy donors. Whole-study results and caveats: The tendency of first-cohort TCR clusters to co-occur in the 120 or so validation repertoires was identified by a subsequent analysis.

The repertoire was sequenced with immunoSEQ multiplex PCR; TCRdb's copy has only in-frame clones and lacks some. The sample has about 160,000 clones, 85% to 90% seen once. The sequenced sample consisted of PBMCs. The V and J genes are TRBV28 and TRBJ1-3, with D perhaps matching TRBD1 (5 bases). The TCR was taken from a man aged 18 to 30 in good health and CMV-seronegative. CDR3 protein: CASSLGVGGNTIYF. The CDR3 DNA is TGTGCCAGCAGTCTAGGGGTTGGAGGAAACACCATATATTTT.